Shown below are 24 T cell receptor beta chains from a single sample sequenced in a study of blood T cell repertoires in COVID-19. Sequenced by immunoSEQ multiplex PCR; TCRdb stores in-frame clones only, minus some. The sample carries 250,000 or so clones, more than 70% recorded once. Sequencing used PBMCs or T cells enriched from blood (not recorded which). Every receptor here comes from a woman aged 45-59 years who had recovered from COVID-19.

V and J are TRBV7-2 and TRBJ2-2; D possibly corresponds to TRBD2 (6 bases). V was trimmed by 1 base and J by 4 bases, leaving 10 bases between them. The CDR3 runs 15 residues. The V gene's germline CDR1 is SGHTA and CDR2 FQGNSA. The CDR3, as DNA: TGTGCCAGCAGCTTAGTGGCGGGGAGCACCGGGGAGCTGTTTTTT. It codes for CASSLVAGSTGELFF.

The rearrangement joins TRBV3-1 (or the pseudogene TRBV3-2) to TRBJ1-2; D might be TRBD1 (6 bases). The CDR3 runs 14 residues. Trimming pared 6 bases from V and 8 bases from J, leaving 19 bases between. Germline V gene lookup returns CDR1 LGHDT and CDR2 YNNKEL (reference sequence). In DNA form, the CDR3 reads TGTGCCAGCAGGCCTCCGGGACACTTGGGCGGCTACACCTTC. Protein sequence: CASRPPGHLGGYTF.

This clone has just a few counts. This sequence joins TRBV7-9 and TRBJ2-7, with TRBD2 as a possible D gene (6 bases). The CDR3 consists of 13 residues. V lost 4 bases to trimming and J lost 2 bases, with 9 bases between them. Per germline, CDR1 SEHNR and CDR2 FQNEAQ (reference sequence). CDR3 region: CASSYGGPYEQYF. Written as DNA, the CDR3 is TGTGCCAGCAGCTACGGGGGTCCCTACGAGCAGTACTTC.

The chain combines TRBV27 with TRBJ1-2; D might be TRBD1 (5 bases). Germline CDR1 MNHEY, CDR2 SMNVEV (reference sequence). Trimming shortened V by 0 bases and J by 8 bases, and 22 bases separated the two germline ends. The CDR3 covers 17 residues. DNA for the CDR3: TGTGCCAGCAGTTTATCGGTGGGGCAGGGAAGGTCGCGGGGCTACACCTTC. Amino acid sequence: CASSLSVGQGRSRGYTF.

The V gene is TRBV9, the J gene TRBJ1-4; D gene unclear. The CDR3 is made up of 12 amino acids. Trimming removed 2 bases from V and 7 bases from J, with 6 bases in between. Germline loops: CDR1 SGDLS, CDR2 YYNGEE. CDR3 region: CASSVAGEKLFF. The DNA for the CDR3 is TGTGCCAGCAGCGTGGCTGGTGAAAAACTGTTTTTT.

The CDR3 DNA follows: TGTGCCAGCTCTACCCGGACAGGCCCAAACTATGGCTACACCTTC. This sequence encodes CASSTRTGPNYGYTF. The genes are TRBV5-5 and TRBJ1-2, with 7 bases aligning to TRBD1. Trimming took 7 bases from V and 2 from J; bases not matched to a gene: 11. CDR1 is SGHKS, CDR2 YYEKEE, per germline (reference sequence). This CDR3 has 15 residues.

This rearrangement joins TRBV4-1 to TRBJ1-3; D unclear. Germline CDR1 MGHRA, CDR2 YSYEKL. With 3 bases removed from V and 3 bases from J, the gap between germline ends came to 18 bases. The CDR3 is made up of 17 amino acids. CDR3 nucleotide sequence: TGCGCCAGCAGCCAGGCGGTTTTGGTGGAAGGTGGAAACACCATATATTTT. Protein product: CASSQAVLVEGGNTIYF.

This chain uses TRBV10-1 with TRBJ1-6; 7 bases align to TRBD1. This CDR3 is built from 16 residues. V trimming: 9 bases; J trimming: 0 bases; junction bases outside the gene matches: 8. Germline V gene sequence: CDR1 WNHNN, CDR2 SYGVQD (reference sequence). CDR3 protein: CARGRAGGSYNSPLHF. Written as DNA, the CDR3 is TGCGCCAGAGGCCGGGCAGGGGGCTCCTATAATTCACCCCTCCACTTT.

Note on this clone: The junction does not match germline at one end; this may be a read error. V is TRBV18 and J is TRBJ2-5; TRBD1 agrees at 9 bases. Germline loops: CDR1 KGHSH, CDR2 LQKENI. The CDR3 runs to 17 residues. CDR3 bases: TGTGCCAGCTCCCCACCCTTTTTTGGACAGGGGACGAAGACCCAGTACTTC. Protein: CASSPPFFGQGTKTQYF.

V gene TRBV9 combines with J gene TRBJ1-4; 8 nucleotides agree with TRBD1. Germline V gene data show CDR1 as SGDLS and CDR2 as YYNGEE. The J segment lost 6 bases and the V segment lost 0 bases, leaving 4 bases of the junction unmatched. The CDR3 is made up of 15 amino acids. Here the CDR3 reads CASSVGTGGYEKLFF. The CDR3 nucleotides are TGTGCCAGCAGCGTAGGAACAGGGGGTTATGAAAAACTGTTTTTT.

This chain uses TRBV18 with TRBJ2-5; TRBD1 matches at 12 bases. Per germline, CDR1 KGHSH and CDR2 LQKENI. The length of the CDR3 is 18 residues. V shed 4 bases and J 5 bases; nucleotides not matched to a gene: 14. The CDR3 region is CASSQAASGTGGRETQYF. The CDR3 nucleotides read TGTGCCAGCTCACAAGCGGCCTCCGGGACAGGGGGCCGGGAGACCCAGTACTTC.

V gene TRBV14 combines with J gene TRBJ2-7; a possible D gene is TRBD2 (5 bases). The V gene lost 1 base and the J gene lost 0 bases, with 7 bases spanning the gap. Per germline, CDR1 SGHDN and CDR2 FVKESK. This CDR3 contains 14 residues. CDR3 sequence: CASSQGAGSYEQYF. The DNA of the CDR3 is TGTGCCAGCAGCCAAGGGGCGGGCTCCTACGAGCAGTACTTC.

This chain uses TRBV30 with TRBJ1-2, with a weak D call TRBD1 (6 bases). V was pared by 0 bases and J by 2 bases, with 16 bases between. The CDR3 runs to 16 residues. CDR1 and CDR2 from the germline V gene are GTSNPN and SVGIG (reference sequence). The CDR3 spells CAWSVQRTVTNYGYTF. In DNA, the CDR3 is TGTGCCTGGAGTGTACAGCGGACAGTTACAAACTATGGCTACACCTTC.

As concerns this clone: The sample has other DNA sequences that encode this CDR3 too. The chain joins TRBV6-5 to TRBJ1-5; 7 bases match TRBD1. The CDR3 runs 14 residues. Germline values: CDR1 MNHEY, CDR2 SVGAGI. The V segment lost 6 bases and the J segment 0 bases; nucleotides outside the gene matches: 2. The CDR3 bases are TGTGCCAGCAGACGGGACAGTAGCAATCAGCCCCAGCATTTT. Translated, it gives CASRRDSSNQPQHF.

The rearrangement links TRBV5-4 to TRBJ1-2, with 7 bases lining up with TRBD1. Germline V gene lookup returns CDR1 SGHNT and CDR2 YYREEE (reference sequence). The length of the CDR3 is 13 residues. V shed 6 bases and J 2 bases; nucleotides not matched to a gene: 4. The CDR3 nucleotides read TGTGCCAGCAACGGACAGGACAACTATGGCTACACCTTC. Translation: CASNGQDNYGYTF. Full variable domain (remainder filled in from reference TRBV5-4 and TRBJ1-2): ETGVTQSPTHLIKTRGQQVTLRCSSQSGHNTVSWYQQALGQGPQFIFQYYREEENGRGNFPPRFSGLQFPNYSSELNVNALELDDSALYLCASNGQDNYGYTFGSGTRLTVV.

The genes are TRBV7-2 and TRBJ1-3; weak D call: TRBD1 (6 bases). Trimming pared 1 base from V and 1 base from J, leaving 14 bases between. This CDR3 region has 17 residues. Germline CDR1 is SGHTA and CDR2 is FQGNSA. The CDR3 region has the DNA TGTGCCAGCAGCTTAGTCTCGGCGGGGGCTTCTGGAAACACCATATATTTT. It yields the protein CASSLVSAGASGNTIYF.

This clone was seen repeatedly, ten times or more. CDR3 amino acids: CATSNRGGTEAFF. In nucleotides, the CDR3 is TGTGCCACCAGCAATAGGGGAGGTACTGAAGCTTTCTTT. The chain combines TRBV15 with TRBJ1-1; a weak D match, TRBD1 (5 bases). V was pared by 4 bases and J by 5 bases, with 11 bases between. Germline V gene lookup returns CDR1 LNHNV and CDR2 YYDKDF (reference sequence). The CDR3 contains 13 residues.

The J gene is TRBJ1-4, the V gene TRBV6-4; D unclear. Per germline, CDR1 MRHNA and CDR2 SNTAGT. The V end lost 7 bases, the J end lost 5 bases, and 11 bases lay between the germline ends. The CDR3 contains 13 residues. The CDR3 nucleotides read TGTGCCAGCAAGTGGGCCTCGAATGAAAAACTGTTTTTT. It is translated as CASKWASNEKLFF.

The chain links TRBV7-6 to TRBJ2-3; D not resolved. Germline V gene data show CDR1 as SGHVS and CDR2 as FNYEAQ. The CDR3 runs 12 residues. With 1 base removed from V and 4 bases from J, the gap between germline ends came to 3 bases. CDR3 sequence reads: CASSLGADTQYF. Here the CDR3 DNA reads TGTGCCAGCAGCTTAGGCGCAGATACGCAGTATTTT.

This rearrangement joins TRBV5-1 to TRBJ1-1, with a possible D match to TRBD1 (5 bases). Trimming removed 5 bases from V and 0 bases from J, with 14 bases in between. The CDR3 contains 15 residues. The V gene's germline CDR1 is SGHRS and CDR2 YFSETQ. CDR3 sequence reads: CASRQGGGMNTEAFF. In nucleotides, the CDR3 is TGCGCCAGCAGGCAGGGAGGTGGGATGAACACTGAAGCTTTCTTT.

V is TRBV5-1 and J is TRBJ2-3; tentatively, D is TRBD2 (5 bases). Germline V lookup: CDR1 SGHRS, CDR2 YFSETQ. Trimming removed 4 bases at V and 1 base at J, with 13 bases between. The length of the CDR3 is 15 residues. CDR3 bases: TGCGCCAGCAGCCCCCGGGGAGTTCGCACAGATACGCAGTATTTT. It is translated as CASSPRGVRTDTQYF. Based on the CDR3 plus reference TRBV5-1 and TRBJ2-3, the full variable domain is KAGVTQTPRYLIKTRGQQVTLSCSPISGHRSVSWYQQTPGQGLQFLFEYFSETQRNKGNFPGRFSGRQFSNSRSEMNVSTLELGDSALYLCASSPRGVRTDTQYFGPGTRLTVL.

CDR3 in amino acids: CASSSYMRGQPQHF. As DNA, the CDR3 is TGTGCCAGCAGTTCGTACATGAGAGGTCAGCCCCAGCATTTT. The chain carries TRBV27 and TRBJ1-5; D uncertain. Germline V lookup: CDR1 MNHEY, CDR2 SMNVEV (reference sequence). CDR3 length: 14 residues. With 4 bases removed from V and 6 bases from J, the gap between germline ends came to 13 bases.

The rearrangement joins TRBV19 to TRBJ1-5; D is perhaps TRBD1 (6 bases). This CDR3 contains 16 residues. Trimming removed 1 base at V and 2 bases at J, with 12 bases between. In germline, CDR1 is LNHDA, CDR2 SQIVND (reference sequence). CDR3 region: CASSIVAGAGNQPQHF. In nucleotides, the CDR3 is TGTGCCAGTAGTATAGTAGCGGGGGCCGGCAATCAGCCCCAGCATTTT.

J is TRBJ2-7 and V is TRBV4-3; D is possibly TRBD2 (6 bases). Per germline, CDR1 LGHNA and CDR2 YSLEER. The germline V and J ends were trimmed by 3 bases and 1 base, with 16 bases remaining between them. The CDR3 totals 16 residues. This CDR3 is CASSHGWLAGSYEQYF. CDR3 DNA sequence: TGCGCCAGCAGCCATGGATGGCTGGCGGGATCCTACGAGCAGTACTTC.